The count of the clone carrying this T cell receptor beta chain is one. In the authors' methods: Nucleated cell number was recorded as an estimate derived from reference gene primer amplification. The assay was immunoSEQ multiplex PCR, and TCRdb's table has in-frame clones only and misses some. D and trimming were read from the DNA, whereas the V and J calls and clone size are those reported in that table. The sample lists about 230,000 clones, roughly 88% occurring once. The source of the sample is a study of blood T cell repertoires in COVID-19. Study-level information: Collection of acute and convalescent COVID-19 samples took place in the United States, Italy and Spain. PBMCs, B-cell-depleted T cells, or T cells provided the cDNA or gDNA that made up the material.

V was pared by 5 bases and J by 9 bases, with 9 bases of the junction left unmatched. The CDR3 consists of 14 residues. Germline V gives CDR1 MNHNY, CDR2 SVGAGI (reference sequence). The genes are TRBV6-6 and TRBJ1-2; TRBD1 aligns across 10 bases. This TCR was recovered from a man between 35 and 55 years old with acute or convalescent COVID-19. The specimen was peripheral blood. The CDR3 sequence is CASSRQGAFLSYTF. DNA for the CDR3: TGTGCCAGCAGTCGACAGGGGGCATTTCTGAGCTACACCTTC.